Following are 12 T cell receptor beta chains from one sample sequenced in a study of T cell responses to AZD1222 COVID-19 vaccine. TCRdb's copy holds only in-frame clones and misses some; the assay was immunoSEQ multiplex PCR. This table has around 150,000 clones, about 93% appearing once. This material consisted of peripheral blood, taken 28 days after the second AZD1222 dose. These receptors came from an adult who received the AZD1222 COVID-19 vaccine.

The chain combines TRBV2 with TRBJ1-5; no firm D call. The length of the CDR3 is 13 residues. Trimming took 8 bases from V and 6 from J, leaving 14 bases between them. Germline CDR1 is SNHLY and CDR2 is FYNNEI. In DNA form, the CDR3 reads TGTGCCAGCTCATCCCCCGGGTCTCAGCCCCAGCATTTT. The encoded protein is CASSSPGSQPQHF.

The rearrangement links TRBV7-2 to TRBJ2-3; D is undetermined. The CDR3 consists of 14 residues. The germline V gene encodes CDR1 SGHTA and CDR2 FQGNSA. The germline V and J ends were trimmed by 4 bases and 2 bases, with 10 bases remaining between them. The CDR3 region is CASSSSTPTDTQYF. The DNA of the CDR3 is TGTGCCAGCAGCTCCTCGACACCCACAGATACGCAGTATTTT.

The chain uses TRBV30 and TRBJ2-7; D may match TRBD1 or TRBD2 (5 bases each). Trimming stripped 0 bases from V and 2 bases from J, with 14 bases between. The CDR3 runs 15 residues. Germline V lookup: CDR1 GTSNPN, CDR2 SVGIG (reference sequence). In nucleotides, the CDR3 is TGTGCCTGGAGTGTACGGGACGCAGGAACCTACGAGCAGTACTTC. Protein product: CAWSVRDAGTYEQYF.

This sequence joins TRBV18 and TRBJ2-7, with D maybe TRBD2 (6 bases). The germline V gene encodes CDR1 KGHSH and CDR2 LQKENI. The V and J ends lost 6 bases and 1 base respectively, with 13 bases between them. The CDR3 covers 14 residues. DNA of the CDR3: TGTGCCAGCTCTCCAGCGGGCCTTTCCTACGAGCAGTACTTC. It yields the protein CASSPAGLSYEQYF.

The chain couples TRBV4-3 to TRBJ2-2, with a possible D match to TRBD1 (5 bases). Trimming left V 4 bases short and J 0 bases short, with 9 bases between. The CDR3 is 15 amino acids. Germline V gene lookup returns CDR1 LGHNA and CDR2 YSLEER. Written as DNA, the CDR3 is TGCGCCAGCAGCCTTCCAGGGCCGAACACCGGGGAGCTGTTTTTT. This translates into CASSLPGPNTGELFF.

The rearrangement joins TRBV5-4 to TRBJ2-3; TRBD2 might be the D (6 bases). V lost 10 bases to trimming and J lost 1 base, with 16 bases between them. Germline-derived CDR1 and CDR2 are SGHNT and YYREEE (reference sequence). This CDR3 comprises 14 residues. Here the CDR3 reads CAGGSDRGTDTQYF. In DNA, the CDR3 is TGTGCCGGAGGGTCAGACCGGGGCACAGATACGCAGTATTTT.

The chain carries TRBV5-1 and TRBJ1-4; TRBD1 is a possible D gene (5 bases). V was shortened by 0 bases and J by 7 bases, with 13 bases between the two germline ends. The CDR3 sequence is 15 residues long. Germline loops: CDR1 SGHRS, CDR2 YFSETQ. CDR3 sequence reads: CASSLVGGGSEKLFF. The CDR3 DNA follows: TGCGCCAGCAGCTTGGTTGGGGGAGGTAGTGAAAAACTGTTTTTT. Full variable domain (missing parts from reference TRBV5-1 and TRBJ1-4): KAGVTQTPRYLIKTRGQQVTLSCSPISGHRSVSWYQQTPGQGLQFLFEYFSETQRNKGNFPGRFSGRQFSNSRSEMNVSTLELGDSALYLCASSLVGGGSEKLFFGSGTQLSVL.

The chain combines TRBV28 with TRBJ1-2, with 8 bases matching TRBD1. The CDR3 length is 15 residues. Trimming took 6 bases from V and 4 from J; bases not matched to a gene: 10. CDR1 and CDR2 (germline): MDHEN, SYDVKM. For the CDR3, the DNA is TGTGCCAGCAGGGTTAGCGACAGGGGTGGCTATGGCTACACCTTC. Its protein product is CASRVSDRGGYGYTF.

The chain has TRBV5-4 and TRBJ1-2, with 8 positions matching TRBD1. CDR1 SGHNT and CDR2 YYREEE come from the germline V gene (reference sequence). This CDR3 spans 15 amino acids. V shed 4 bases, J shed 2 bases, and the junction held 7 bases outside the gene matches. Here the CDR3 DNA reads TGTGCCAGCAGCCCGCAGGACAGGGCAAACTATGGCTACACCTTC. Translated: CASSPQDRANYGYTF.

This sequence joins TRBV5-4 and TRBJ2-3, with TRBD2 identical over 15 bases. The germline V gene has CDR1 SGHNT and CDR2 YYREEE (reference sequence). CDR3 length equals 18 residues. The ends lost 6 bases at V and 1 base at J; junction bases unmatched: 9. The CDR3 here is CASTQGLAGGGRTDTQYF. The CDR3 region has the DNA TGTGCCAGCACCCAGGGACTAGCGGGGGGCGGTCGCACAGATACGCAGTATTTT.

This chain links TRBV19 with TRBJ2-7; possible D gene TRBD1, 6 bases. The CDR3 covers 10 residues. The germline V gene encodes CDR1 LNHDA and CDR2 SQIVND (reference sequence). V was cut by 8 bases and J by 5 bases, with 7 bases left in between. CDR3 amino acids: CASGDNEQYF. For the CDR3, the DNA is TGTGCCAGTGGGGACAACGAGCAGTACTTC.

As DNA, the CDR3 is TGCGCCAGCAGCCAAGAGAAATCTTCGGGTTGGGAGGAAAAACTGTTTTTT. This gives the protein CASSQEKSSGWEEKLFF. V is TRBV4-3 and J is TRBJ1-4; D is unclear. This CDR3 is 17 amino acids long. Germline V gene data show CDR1 as LGHNA and CDR2 as YSLEER. V was clipped by 0 bases and J by 8 bases, with 19 bases between them.